Reported below is one T cell receptor (beta chain). The data were taken from a study of T cell changes during pregnancy in multiple sclerosis. Sequencing was performed with immunoSEQ multiplex PCR; in TCRdb, only in-frame clones are kept and a portion is missing. The sample has under 100,000 clones, 91% seen once. This CDR3 is built from 12 residues. V was pared by 5 bases and J by 6 bases, with 0 bases of the junction left unmatched. In germline, CDR1 is SGHNT, CDR2 YENEEA. The specimen was peripheral blood, collected in the first trimester of pregnancy. This receptor was identified in a female donor in good health, enrolled as a control in a pregnancy study. This chain connects TRBV11-3 to TRBJ2-2; 7 bases are shared with TRBD1. In DNA form, the CDR3 reads TGTGCCAGCAGCCAGGGGGCCGGGGAGCTGTTTTTT. This translates into CASSQGAGELFF.